This T cell receptor (beta chain) stems from a study of blood T cell repertoires in COVID-19. Study background: The cDNA or gDNA used as material had been derived from T cells, B-cell-depleted T cells, or PBMCs.

Original analysis: Cell counts per sample came from amplifying reference gene primers. The protocol was immunoSEQ multiplex PCR, while the TCRdb copy is restricted to in-frame clones and leaves out a portion. The DNA gave D and trimming, while V, J and clone size come from that table. There are some 150,000 clones in the sample; about 85% occur only once, and 14% lies in the top ten. The CDR3 covers 11 residues. The ends were cut back, 3 bases at V and 6 bases at J, with 9 bases in the middle. The germline V gene encodes CDR1 GTSNPN and CDR2 SVGIG (reference sequence). The clonotype comes from a woman aged 70-85 years with COVID-19, enrolled during active disease. V is TRBV30 and J is TRBJ2-7; possibly TRBD2 for D (5 bases). The specimen was peripheral blood. CDR3 residues: CAWSSEGEQYF. The DNA for the CDR3 is TGTGCCTGGAGCAGTGAGGGCGAGCAGTACTTC.